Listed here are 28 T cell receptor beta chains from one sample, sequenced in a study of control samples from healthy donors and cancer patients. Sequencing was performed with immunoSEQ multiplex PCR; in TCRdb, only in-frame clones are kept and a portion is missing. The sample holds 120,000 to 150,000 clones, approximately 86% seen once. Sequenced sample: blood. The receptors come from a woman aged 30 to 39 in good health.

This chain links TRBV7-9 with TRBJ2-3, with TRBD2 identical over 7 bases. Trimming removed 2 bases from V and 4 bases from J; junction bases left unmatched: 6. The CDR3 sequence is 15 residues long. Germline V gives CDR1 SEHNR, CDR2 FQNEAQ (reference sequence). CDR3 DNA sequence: TGTGCCAGCAGCTTATCAGCGGGGCGGGCAGATACGCAGTATTTT. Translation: CASSLSAGRADTQYF.

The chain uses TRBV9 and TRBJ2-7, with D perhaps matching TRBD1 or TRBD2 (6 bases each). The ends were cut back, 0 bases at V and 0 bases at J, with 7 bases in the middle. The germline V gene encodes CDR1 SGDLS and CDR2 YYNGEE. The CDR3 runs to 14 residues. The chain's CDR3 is CASSVAGASYEQYF. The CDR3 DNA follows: TGTGCCAGCAGCGTAGCGGGGGCCTCCTACGAGCAGTACTTC.

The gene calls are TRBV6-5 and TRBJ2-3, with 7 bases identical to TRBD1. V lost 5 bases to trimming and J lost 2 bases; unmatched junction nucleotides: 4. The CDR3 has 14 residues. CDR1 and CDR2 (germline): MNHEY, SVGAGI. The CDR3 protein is CASSRGTDTDTQYF. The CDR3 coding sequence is TGTGCCAGCAGTAGGGGGACAGACACAGATACGCAGTATTTT.

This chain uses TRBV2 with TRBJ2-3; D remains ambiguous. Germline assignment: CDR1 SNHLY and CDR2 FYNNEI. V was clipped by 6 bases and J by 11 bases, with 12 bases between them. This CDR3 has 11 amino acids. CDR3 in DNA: TGTGCCAGCAGGCAGGCCGAGGAGCAGTATTTT. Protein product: CASRQAEEQYF.

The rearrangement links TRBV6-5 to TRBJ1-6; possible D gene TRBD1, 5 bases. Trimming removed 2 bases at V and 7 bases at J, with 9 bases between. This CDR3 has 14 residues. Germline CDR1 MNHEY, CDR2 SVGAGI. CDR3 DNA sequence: TGTGCCAGCAGTTACGGAGGGGACAATTCACCCCTCCACTTT. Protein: CASSYGGDNSPLHF.

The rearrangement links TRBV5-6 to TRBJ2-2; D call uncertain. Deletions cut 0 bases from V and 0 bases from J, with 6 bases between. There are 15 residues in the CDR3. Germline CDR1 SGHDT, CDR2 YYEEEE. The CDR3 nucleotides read TGTGCCAGCAGCTTGGGACCGGCGAACACCGGGGAGCTGTTTTTT. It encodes CASSLGPANTGELFF. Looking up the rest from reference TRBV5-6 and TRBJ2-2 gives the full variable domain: DAGVTQSPTHLIKTRGQQVTLRCSPKSGHDTVSWYQQALGQGPQFIFQYYEEEERQRGNFPDRFSGHQFPNYSSELNVNALLLGDSALYLCASSLGPANTGELFFGEGSRLTVL.

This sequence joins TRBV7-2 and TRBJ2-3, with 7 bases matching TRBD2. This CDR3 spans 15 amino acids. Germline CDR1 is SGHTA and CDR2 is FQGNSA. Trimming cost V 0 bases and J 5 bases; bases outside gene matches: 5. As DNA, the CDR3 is TGTGCCAGCAGCTTAGCGGGAGGGCCCGGAGATACGCAGTATTTT. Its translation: CASSLAGGPGDTQYF. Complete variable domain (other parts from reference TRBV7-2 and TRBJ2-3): GAGVSQSPSNKVTEKGKDVELRCDPISGHTALYWYRQSLGQGLEFLIYFQGNSAPDKSGLPSDRFSAERTGGSVSTLTIQRTQQEDSAVYLCASSLAGGPGDTQYFGPGTRLTVL.

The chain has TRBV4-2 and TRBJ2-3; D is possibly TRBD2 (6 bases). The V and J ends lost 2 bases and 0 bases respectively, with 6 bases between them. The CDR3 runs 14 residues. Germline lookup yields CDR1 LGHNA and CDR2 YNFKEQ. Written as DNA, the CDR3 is TGTGCCAGCAGCCAAAGCGGGAGCACAGATACGCAGTATTTT. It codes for CASSQSGSTDTQYF.

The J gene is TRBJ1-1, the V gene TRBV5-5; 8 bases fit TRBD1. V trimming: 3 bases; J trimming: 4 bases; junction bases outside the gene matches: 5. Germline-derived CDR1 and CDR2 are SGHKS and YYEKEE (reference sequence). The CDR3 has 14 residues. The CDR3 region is CASSSQDRATEAFF. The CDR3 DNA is TGTGCCAGCAGCTCTCAGGACAGGGCCACTGAAGCTTTCTTT.

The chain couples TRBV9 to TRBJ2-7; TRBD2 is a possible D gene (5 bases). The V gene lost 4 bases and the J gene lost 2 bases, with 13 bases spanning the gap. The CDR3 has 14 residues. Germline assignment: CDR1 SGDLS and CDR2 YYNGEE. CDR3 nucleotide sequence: TGTGCCAGCAGCCCCAGCGGCGAGGCCTACGAGCAGTACTTC. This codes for CASSPSGEAYEQYF.

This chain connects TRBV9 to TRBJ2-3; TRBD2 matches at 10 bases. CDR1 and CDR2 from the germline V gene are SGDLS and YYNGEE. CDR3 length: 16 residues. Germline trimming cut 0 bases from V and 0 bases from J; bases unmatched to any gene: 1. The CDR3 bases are TGTGCCAGCAGCGTAGGGGGACTAGCGAGCACAGATACGCAGTATTTT. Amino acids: CASSVGGLASTDTQYF.

The CDR3 loop reads CASSGDREADTQYF. CDR3 coding DNA: TGTGCCAGCAGTGGGGACAGGGAGGCAGATACGCAGTATTTT. The chain is built from TRBV6-4 and TRBJ2-3; 9 bases map to TRBD1. The CDR3 loop spans 14 amino acids. With 4 bases clipped from V and 4 bases from J, the junction kept 3 bases outside the gene matches. Germline CDR1 and CDR2: MRHNA and SNTAGT.

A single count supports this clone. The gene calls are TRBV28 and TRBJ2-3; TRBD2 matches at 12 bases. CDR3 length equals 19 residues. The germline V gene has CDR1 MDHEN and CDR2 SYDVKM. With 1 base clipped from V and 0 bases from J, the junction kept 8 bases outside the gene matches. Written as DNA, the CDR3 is TGTGCCAGCAGTTTATTCGACTCTAGCGGGGGGGCTAGCACAGATACGCAGTATTTT. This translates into CASSLFDSSGGASTDTQYF.

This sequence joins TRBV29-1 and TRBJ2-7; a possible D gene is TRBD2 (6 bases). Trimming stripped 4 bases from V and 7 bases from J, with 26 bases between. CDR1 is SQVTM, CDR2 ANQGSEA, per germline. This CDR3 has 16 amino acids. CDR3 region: CSVGTISGTPPGEQYF. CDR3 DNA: TGCAGCGTTGGAACGATCTCCGGGACTCCACCCGGAGAGCAGTACTTC.

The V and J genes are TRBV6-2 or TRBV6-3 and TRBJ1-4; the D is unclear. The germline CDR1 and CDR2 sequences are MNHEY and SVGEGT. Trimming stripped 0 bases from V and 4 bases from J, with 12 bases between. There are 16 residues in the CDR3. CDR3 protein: CASSYSSDDDNEKLFF. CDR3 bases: TGTGCCAGCAGTTACTCTTCAGACGATGATAATGAAAAACTGTTTTTT.

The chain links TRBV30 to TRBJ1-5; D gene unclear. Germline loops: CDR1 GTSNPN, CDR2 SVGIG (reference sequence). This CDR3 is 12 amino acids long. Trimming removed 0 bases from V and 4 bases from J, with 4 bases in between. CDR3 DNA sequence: TGTGCCTGGAGTGTACGGAATCAGCCCCAGCATTTT. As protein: CAWSVRNQPQHF.

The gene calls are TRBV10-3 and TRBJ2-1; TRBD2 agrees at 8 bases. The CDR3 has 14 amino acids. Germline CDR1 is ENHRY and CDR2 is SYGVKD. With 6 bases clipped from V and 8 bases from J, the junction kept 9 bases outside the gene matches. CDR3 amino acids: CAISGGRSPDEQFF. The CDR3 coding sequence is TGTGCCATCAGCGGCGGGAGGTCCCCCGATGAGCAGTTCTTC.

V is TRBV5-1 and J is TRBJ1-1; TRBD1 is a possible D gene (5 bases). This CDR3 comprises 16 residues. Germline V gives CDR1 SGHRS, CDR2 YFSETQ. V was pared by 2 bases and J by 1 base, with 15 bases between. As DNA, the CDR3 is TGCGCCAGCAGCTTCGGCAGGGAAAGAGGGAACACTGAAGCTTTCTTT. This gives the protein CASSFGRERGNTEAFF.

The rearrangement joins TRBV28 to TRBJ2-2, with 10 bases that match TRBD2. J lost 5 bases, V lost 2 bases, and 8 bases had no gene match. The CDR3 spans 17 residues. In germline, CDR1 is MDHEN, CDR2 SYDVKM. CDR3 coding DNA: TGTGCCAGCAGTTTAAGGGGTGTAGCGGGAGGTACCGGGGAGCTGTTTTTT. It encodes CASSLRGVAGGTGELFF.

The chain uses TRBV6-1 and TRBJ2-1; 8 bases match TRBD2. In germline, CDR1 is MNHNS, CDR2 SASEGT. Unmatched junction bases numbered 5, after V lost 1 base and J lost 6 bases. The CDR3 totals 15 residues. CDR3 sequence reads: CASSEVNSGVNEQFF. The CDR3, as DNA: TGTGCCAGCAGTGAAGTTAATAGCGGGGTCAATGAGCAGTTCTTC.

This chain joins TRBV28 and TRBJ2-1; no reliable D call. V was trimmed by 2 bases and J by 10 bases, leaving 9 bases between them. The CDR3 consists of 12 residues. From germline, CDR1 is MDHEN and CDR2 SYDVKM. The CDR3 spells CASSLGLREQFF. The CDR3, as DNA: TGTGCCAGCAGTTTAGGTCTTCGGGAGCAGTTCTTC.

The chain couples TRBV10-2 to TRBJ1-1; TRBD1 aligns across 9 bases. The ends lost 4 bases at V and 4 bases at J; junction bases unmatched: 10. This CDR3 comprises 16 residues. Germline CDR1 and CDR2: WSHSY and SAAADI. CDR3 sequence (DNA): TGCGCCAGCAGTGCCCACGAGACAGGGGGTGGCACTGAAGCTTTCTTT. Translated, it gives CASSAHETGGGTEAFF.

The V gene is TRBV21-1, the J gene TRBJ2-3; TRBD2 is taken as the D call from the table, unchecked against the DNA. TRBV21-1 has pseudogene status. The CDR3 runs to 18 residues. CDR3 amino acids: CASSKNSGKGGSTDTQYF. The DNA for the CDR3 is TGTGCCAGCAGCAAAAATAGCGGGAAGGGCGGTAGCACAGATACGCAGTATTTT.

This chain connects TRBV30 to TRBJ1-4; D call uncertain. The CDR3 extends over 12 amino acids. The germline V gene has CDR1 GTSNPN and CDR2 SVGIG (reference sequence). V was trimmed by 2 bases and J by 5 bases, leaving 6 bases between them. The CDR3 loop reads CAWSQANEKLFF. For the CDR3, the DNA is TGTGCCTGGAGTCAGGCGAATGAAAAACTGTTTTTT.

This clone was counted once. CDR3 DNA sequence: TGTGCCAGCGCTAGAGTCACGGGGGACATTCAGTACTTC. It translates to CASARVTGDIQYF. The chain combines TRBV19 with TRBJ2-4; D perhaps matches TRBD2 (6 bases). The V and J ends lost 9 bases and 8 bases respectively, with 17 bases between them. The CDR3 extends over 13 amino acids. CDR1 and CDR2 from the germline V gene are LNHDA and SQIVND (reference sequence).

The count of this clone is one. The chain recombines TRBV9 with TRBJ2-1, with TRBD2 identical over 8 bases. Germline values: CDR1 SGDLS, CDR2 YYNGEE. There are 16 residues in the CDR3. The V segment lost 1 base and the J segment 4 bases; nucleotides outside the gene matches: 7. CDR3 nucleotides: TGTGCCAGCAGCGTACCGGCAGCGGGGGTATACAATGAGCAGTTCTTC. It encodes CASSVPAAGVYNEQFF.

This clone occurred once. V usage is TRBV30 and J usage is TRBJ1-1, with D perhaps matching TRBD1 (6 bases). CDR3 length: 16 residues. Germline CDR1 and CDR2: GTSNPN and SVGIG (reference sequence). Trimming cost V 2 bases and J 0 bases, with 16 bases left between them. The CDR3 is CAWSQGTFPMNTEAFF. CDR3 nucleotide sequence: TGTGCCTGGAGTCAGGGGACATTCCCTATGAACACTGAAGCTTTCTTT.

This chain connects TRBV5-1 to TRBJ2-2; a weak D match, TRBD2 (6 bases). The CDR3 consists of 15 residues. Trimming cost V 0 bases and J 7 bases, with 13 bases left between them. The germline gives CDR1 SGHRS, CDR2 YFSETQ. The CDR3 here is CASSLVSSVLGELFF. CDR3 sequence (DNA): TGCGCCAGCAGCTTGGTGTCTAGCGTCCTCGGGGAGCTGTTTTTT.